The source of this T cell receptor beta chain is a study of T cell responses to AZD1222 COVID-19 vaccine (dated by TCRdb to about 2021). For the study in its entirety: AZD1222 recipients with second doses at about 4 weeks or about 12 weeks were pooled, because spike-specific TCR depth and breadth did not differ between schedules. Trial participants were enrolled by age into 18-55, 56-69 and 70-plus year subgroups, with about 150, 28 and 57 TCR-sequenced participants respectively. TCR sequencing was performed for approximately 240 trial participants, of whom around 200 were given two doses of AZD1222 and around 25 were given two doses of MenACWY control vaccine. Here is what the overall study found, with its caveats: Participants were mostly white British, with more females than males. The authors suggested clonal diversity may have been underestimated. Because no samples from the day 14 peak response were available, repertoires could be characterized only after the peak T cell response. Epitopes outside the regions mutated in the B.1.351 and B.1.1.7 variants were reportedly recognized by nearly half of the unique spike-specific TCRs. Conclusions about previously exposed vaccinees are limited because only a handful of AZD1222 recipients were SARS-CoV-2 seropositive at baseline. Spike-specific TCR breadth and depth rose significantly after two AZD1222 doses compared with day 0 and with MenACWY recipients. The vaccine-associated CD4 TCRs covered the entire spike protein, and the dominant responses fell in regions 160-218 and 743-854. In the small 56-69-year group, the increase in depth fell short of significance, most likely because of low power.

Regarding this clone: Its antigen is currently not known. Nothing much larger sits one base from this clone, and base qualities are not available.

The CDR3 regions of human TCRbeta chains were analyzed by immunosequencing. Turning to the authors' computational methods: TCRs in the repertoires were matched against a reference library of SARS-CoV-2-specific TCRs that had been generated with the MIRA antigen-specificity platform. Breadth was defined as the fraction of unique TCRs that were SARS-CoV-2-associated, and depth was defined as the fraction of total T cells that were SARS-CoV-2-associated. Using the MIRA data, every spike-specific TCR was mapped to the spike region that the TCR reacted to and assigned to either a CD4 or a CD8 class. Log10-transformed breadth and depth values were compared by one-way ANOVA with Sidak's multiple comparisons tests. TCRdb took over this immuneACCESS table, retaining in-frame rearrangements with V and J assigned. Such tables are incomplete; in checked studies, under half of the missing clones stem from an unresolved V gene, and the remainder is unexplained. The V and J calls and the clone size are those of that table, but D and trimming were determined from the DNA. Counted in this sample were fewer than 150,000 clones; about 85% of them appeared once. About 6% of the sample is taken by the ten largest.

The intended sense of this specimen's time point label: baseline before first vaccination. Vaccinee samples were obtained from the UK trials COV001 and COV002, which included a single-blind randomized controlled phase 2/3 trial of AZD1222 (ChAdOx1 nCoV-19) in healthy adults. For TCRbeta chain sequencing, PBMC samples from trial participants were taken at day 0 and at day 28 after the second dose. Here V drops 4 bases and J drops 10 bases, and the junction holds 7 bases not matched to any gene. The germline V gene supplies CDR1 SGHDN and CDR2 FVKESK. Including the terminal cysteine and phenylalanine, the CDR3 comprises 15 residues. The CDR3 DNA has 45 bases and is translated from base 1.

This sequence uses TRBV14 and TRBJ1-6, and 10 bases in between align with TRBD1. The origin of this receptor is an adult in good health. The starting material was peripheral blood, obtained on day 0 of AZD1222 vaccination. The CDR3 reads CASSPGQGIMSPLHF. The nucleotides are TGTGCCAGCAGCCCGGGACAGGGGATCATGTCACCCCTCCACTTT.